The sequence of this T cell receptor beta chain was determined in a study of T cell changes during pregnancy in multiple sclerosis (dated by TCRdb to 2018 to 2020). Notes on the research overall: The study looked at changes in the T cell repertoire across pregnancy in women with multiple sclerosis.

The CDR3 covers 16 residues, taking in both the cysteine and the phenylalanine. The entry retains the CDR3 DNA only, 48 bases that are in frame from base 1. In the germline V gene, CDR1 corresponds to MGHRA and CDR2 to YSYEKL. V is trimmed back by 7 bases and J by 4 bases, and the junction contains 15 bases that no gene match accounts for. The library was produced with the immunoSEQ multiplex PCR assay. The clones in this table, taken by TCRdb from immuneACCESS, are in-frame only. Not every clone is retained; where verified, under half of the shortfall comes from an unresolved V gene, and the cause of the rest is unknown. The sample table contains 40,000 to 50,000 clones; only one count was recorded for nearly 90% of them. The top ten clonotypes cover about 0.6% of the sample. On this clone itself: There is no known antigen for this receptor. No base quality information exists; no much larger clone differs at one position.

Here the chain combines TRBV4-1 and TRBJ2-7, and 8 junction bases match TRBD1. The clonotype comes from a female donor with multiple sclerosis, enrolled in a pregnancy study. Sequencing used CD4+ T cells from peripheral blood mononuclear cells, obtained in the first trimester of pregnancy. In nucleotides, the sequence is TGCGCCAGCACCTACCGGGCAGGACAGGGACGATACGAGCAGTACTTC. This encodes CASTYRAGQGRYEQYF.